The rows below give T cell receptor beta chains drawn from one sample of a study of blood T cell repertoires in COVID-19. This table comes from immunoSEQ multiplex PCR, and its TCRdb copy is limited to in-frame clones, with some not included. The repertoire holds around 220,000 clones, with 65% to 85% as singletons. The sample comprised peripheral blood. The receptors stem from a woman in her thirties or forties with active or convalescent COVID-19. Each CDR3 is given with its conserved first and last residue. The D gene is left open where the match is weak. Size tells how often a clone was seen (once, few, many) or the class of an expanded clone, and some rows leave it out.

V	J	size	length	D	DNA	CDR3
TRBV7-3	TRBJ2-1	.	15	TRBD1	TGTGCCAGCAGCCCAGACAGGGGTCAATACAATGAGCAGTTCTTC	CASSPDRGQYNEQFF
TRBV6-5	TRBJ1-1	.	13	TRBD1	TGTGCCAGCACCGGGACAGGGAACACTGAAGCTTTCTTT	CASTGTGNTEAFF
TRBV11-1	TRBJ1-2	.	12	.	TGTGCCAGCAGCCCGGACAGAAATGGCTACACCTTC	CASSPDRNGYTF
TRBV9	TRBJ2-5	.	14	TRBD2	TGTGCCAGCAGCGTTGGGGGGGTAATGGAGACCCAGTACTTC	CASSVGGVMETQYF
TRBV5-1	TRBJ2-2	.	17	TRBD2	TGCGCCAGCAGCTACCAGGGACTAGCCTCGAACACCGGGGAGCTGTTTTTT	CASSYQGLASNTGELFF
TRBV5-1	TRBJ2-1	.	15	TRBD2	TGCGCCCGCAGCGGGCGGGGGGGCTCCTACAATGAGCAGTTCTTC	CARSGRGGSYNEQFF
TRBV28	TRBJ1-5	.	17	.	TGTGCCAGCAGTTTCGCAGCTAATTACAGGGTAGGACAGCCCCAGCATTTT	CASSFAANYRVGQPQHF
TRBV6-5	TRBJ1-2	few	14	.	TGTGCCAGCAGTTACTGGTCGGGTGACGATGGCTACACCTTC	CASSYWSGDDGYTF
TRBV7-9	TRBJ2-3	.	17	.	TGTGCCAGCAGCTTAGCGCTGGGGCCCCGGAGCACAGATACGCAGTATTTT	CASSLALGPRSTDTQYF
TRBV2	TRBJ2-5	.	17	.	TGTGCCAGCAGTGACGCTAGGAGCGATGGGTGGCAAGAGACCCAGTACTTC	CASSDARSDGWQETQYF
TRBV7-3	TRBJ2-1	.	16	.	TGTGCCAGCAGCTTAAGTGGGGGGAAATCCTACAATGAGCAGTTCTTC	CASSLSGGKSYNEQFF
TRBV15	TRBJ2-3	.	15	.	TGTGCCACCAGCAGAATGAGCGGGCGTGGAGATACGCAGTATTTT	CATSRMSGRGDTQYF
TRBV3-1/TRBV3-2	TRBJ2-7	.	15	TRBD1	TGTGCCAGCAGCCCTCACCGGACAGGGGGGAGCGAGCAGTACTTC	CASSPHRTGGSEQYF
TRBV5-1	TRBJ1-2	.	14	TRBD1	TGCGCCAGCAGCTTTTTTCAGAGGGGGCTGGGCTACACCTTC	CASSFFQRGLGYTF
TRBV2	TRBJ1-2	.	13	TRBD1	TGTGCCAGCAGAGGGACAGGGGACTATGGCTACACCTTC	CASRGTGDYGYTF
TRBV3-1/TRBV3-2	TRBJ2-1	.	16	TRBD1	TGTGCCAGCAGCCAATCTCCGGGACAGGGCAGTAATGAGCAGTTCTTC	CASSQSPGQGSNEQFF